The 2 T cell receptor beta chains reported below all come from one sample, sequenced in a study of T cell repertoires in cytomegalovirus infection. Each CDR3 protein gets one entry after TCRdb re-called the reads with MiXCR. The sample has about 89,000 distinct CDR3 sequences; about 31% are singletons. Their antigens are not known. The sequences come from CD8+ T cells from cultured PBMCs, collected from culture after CMV antigen stimulation. The receptors here all came from a human donor in good health (CMV status not recorded). Some clones in this sample may be carry-over from other donors' samples.

The J gene is TRBJ2-5, the V gene TRBV12-3 or TRBV12-4; 8 bases fit TRBD1. The V and J ends lost 3 bases and 7 bases, in that order; junction bases with no gene match: 4. The CDR3 has 13 residues. CDR3 in DNA: TGTGCCAGCAGTTTCAGGGGGCCGGTGACCCAGTACTTC. Its translation: CASSFRGPVTQYF.

The chain employs TRBV2 and TRBJ1-5; possible D gene TRBD1, 6 bases. The length of the CDR3 is 16 residues. Germline V gene sequence: CDR1 SNHLY, CDR2 FYNNEI. The V end lost 6 bases, the J end lost 4 bases, and 19 bases lay between the germline ends. The CDR3 region is CASSRIGGALNQPQHF. The DNA for the CDR3 is TGTGCCAGCAGCCGCATCGGGGGGGCGCTTAATCAGCCCCAGCATTTT.